Only a few counts were recorded for the clone carrying this T cell receptor beta chain. Its antigen is not known. This sample was included in a study of T-cell memory formation after mild COVID-19. Trimming shortened V by 4 bases and J by 9 bases, and 13 bases separated the two germline ends. CDR1 WNHNN and CDR2 SYGVQD come from the germline V gene (reference sequence). CDR3 length: 13 residues. TCRdb recomputed calls from the 5' RACE reads with MiXCR, one row per CDR3 protein. The sample has more than 250,000 distinct CDR3 sequences; around 15% are singletons. Study-level results: A balance of CD4 and CD8 characterized clones contracting day 15 to 85, whereas later expanders leaned CD4+. SARS-CoV-2 specificity of second-wave clones peaking day 37 was unconfirmed.

This clonotype was sampled from a man aged 18 to 35 who had mild COVID-19 (a few samples of this study predate the infection). Cell type and time point are not known. This chain links TRBV10-1 with TRBJ1-5, with a weak D call TRBD1 (5 bases). Specimen: PBMCs or a T cell subset sorted from them (not recorded which). The CDR3 here is CASSAGPQGPQHF. The CDR3, as DNA: TGCGCCAGCAGTGCGGGTCCCCAGGGGCCCCAGCATTTT.